A few counts support the clone carrying this T cell receptor (beta chain). Its specificity is not known. The CDR3 loop spans 13 amino acids. Germline lookup yields CDR1 KGHDR and CDR2 SFDVKD. Trimming shortened V by 5 bases and J by 7 bases, and 13 bases separated the two germline ends. This specimen comes from a study of T-cell memory formation after mild COVID-19. For the study at large: The TCR clusters were mostly specific to one donor. Findings and limits, study-wide: Contracting CD4+ clones lay largely in CM and EM, with CD8+ ones residing in EMRA. Memory cells collected pre-infection included some clones that later responded, suggesting cross-reactive memory joined.

With constant-segment primers, 5'RACE yielded cDNA libraries of TCR alpha and TCR beta that carried sample barcodes and UMIs. TCRdb independently ran MiXCR on the 5' RACE reads; one entry per CDR3 protein. Among hundreds of thousands of distinct CDR3 sequences listed, about a fifth were seen once. Sequenced input: PBMCs or a T cell subset sorted from them (not recorded which). This chain links TRBV24-1 with TRBJ1-1; D unresolved. The source is an adult woman who had mild COVID-19 (a few samples of this study predate the infection). Cell type and time point are not known. The CDR3 here is CATSAAPGSEAFF. CDR3 DNA: TGTGCCACCAGTGCAGCCCCGGGGAGTGAAGCTTTCTTT.